The 21 T cell receptor beta chains below were found in one sample sequenced in a study of shared clonotypes between healthy human individuals. Clones were read by immunoSEQ multiplex PCR, and TCRdb kept only the in-frame ones, dropping some. The sample has hundreds of thousands of clones, around 79% seen once; the top ten hold less than 15%. The source material was PBMCs. The source is a middle-aged woman in good health. Some clones in this sample may be carry-over from other donors' samples.

This clone was seen a single time. The chain links TRBV4-2 to TRBJ2-7, with 11 bases that match TRBD1. V shed 6 bases and J 6 bases; nucleotides not matched to a gene: 7. The CDR3 consists of 14 residues. Germline CDR1 reads LGHNA; CDR2 reads YNFKEQ. The chain's CDR3 is CASSQDRGLAEQYF. Here the CDR3 DNA reads TGTGCCAGCAGTCAGGACAGGGGGCTTGCCGAGCAGTACTTC.

The chain is built from TRBV10-3 and TRBJ2-5, with D perhaps matching TRBD1 (7 bases). In germline, CDR1 is ENHRY, CDR2 SYGVKD. This CDR3 has 14 residues. Trimming removed 3 bases from V and 5 bases from J, with 13 bases in between. The CDR3 protein is CAISDPAGGETQYF. The CDR3 bases are TGTGCCATCAGTGACCCGGCAGGGGGGGAGACCCAGTACTTC.

V usage is TRBV11-2 and J usage is TRBJ2-3; D is ambiguous. Germline V lookup: CDR1 SGHAT, CDR2 FQNNGV. The CDR3 length is 14 residues. V shed 6 bases and J shed 1 base, with 11 bases lying between them. The CDR3 sequence: CASRTGRRTDTQYF. DNA for the CDR3: TGTGCCAGCAGGACCGGGCGACGCACAGATACGCAGTATTTT.

CDR3 loop: CASSPLAGTNTGELFF. In DNA, the CDR3 is TGCGCCAGCAGCCCTCTAGCGGGGACGAACACCGGGGAGCTGTTTTTT. The chain combines TRBV5-1 with TRBJ2-2; 9 bases fit TRBD2. Trimming took 4 bases from V and 0 from J; bases not matched to a gene: 4. The CDR3 runs 16 residues. Per the germline V gene, CDR1 is SGHRS and CDR2 is YFSETQ.

This chain connects TRBV18 to TRBJ2-3; a possible D gene is TRBD2 (6 bases). CDR3 size: 16 residues. V was cut by 1 base and J by 0 bases, with 11 bases left in between. Germline V CDR1 and CDR2: KGHSH, LQKENI. The CDR3 region has the DNA TGTGCCAGCTCACCACTCGCGGGAACTAGCACAGATACGCAGTATTTT. Translating gives CASSPLAGTSTDTQYF.

This chain joins TRBV5-4 and TRBJ2-7; the match to TRBD2 covers 15 bases. The germline V gene has CDR1 SGHNT and CDR2 YYREEE (reference sequence). This CDR3 has 16 residues. Trimming cost V 3 bases and J 6 bases; bases outside gene matches: 7. CDR3 protein: CASSSWTSGRGSEQYF. As DNA, the CDR3 is TGTGCCAGCAGCTCCTGGACTAGCGGGAGGGGTAGCGAGCAGTACTTC.

The rearrangement uses TRBV7-3 and TRBJ2-2; D is perhaps TRBD1 (6 bases). The CDR3 length is 15 residues. The germline V gene has CDR1 SGHTA and CDR2 FQGTGA. Trimming took off 2 bases at V and 2 bases at J, with 9 bases between the two ends. The DNA of the CDR3 is TGTGCCAGCAGCTTAGGGACACCTAACACCGGGGAGCTGTTTTTT. Residues: CASSLGTPNTGELFF.

In DNA form, the CDR3 reads TGTGCCAGCAGCTTAGGAACCACCGAAAATGAAAAACTGTTTTTT. Translated: CASSLGTTENEKLFF. The genes are TRBV7-9 and TRBJ1-4; D is unresolved. Looked up from germline, CDR1 is SEHNR and CDR2 is FQNEAQ (reference sequence). The CDR3 spans 15 residues. V lost 1 base, J lost 5 bases, and 11 bases lay in between.

This chain joins TRBV27 and TRBJ1-1; 8 bases align to TRBD1. V was pared by 4 bases and J by 4 bases, with 14 bases of the junction left unmatched. Looked up from germline, CDR1 is MNHEY and CDR2 is SMNVEV (reference sequence). This CDR3 has 17 amino acids. CDR3 bases: TGTGCCAGCAGTTCCGGGGGGGCAGGGGGCGCATCCACTGAAGCTTTCTTT. Translation gives CASSSGGAGGASTEAFF.

The chain has TRBV5-6 and TRBJ2-7, with D tentatively TRBD1 or TRBD2 (6 bases each). Germline V gene data show CDR1 as SGHDT and CDR2 as YYEEEE. This CDR3 has 15 residues. Trimming left V 4 bases short and J 4 bases short, with 18 bases between. As DNA, the CDR3 is TGTGCCAGCAGCGCCCTCGGGGGCGCTGGGTACGAGCAGTACTTC. It specifies CASSALGGAGYEQYF. Variable domain in full (rest from reference TRBV5-6 and TRBJ2-7): DAGVTQSPTHLIKTRGQQVTLRCSPKSGHDTVSWYQQALGQGPQFIFQYYEEEERQRGNFPDRFSGHQFPNYSSELNVNALLLGDSALYLCASSALGGAGYEQYFGPGTRLTVT.

This rearrangement joins TRBV28 to TRBJ1-2, with TRBD1 as a possible D gene (6 bases). Between the trimmed V and J ends, which lost 7 bases and 3 bases, there was a span of 21 bases. The CDR3 totals 16 residues. The germline gives CDR1 MDHEN, CDR2 SYDVKM. Here the CDR3 DNA reads TGTGCCAGCAATTTGCGGTTTGGGGGCGCGTACTATGGCTACACCTTC. Translating it yields CASNLRFGGAYYGYTF.

The chain is built from TRBV6-5 and TRBJ1-4; no clear D. V gave up 5 bases and J gave up 8 bases, with 12 bases separating them. Germline V gene lookup returns CDR1 MNHEY and CDR2 SVGAGI. The CDR3 consists of 13 residues. The CDR3 DNA reads TGTGCCAGCAGTCCCCAGGATTCAGAAAAACTGTTTTTT. Translation: CASSPQDSEKLFF.

This chain connects TRBV6-1 to TRBJ2-7; 9 bases align to TRBD1. The CDR3 consists of 15 residues. Germline CDR1 is MNHNS and CDR2 is SASEGT. V gave up 6 bases and J gave up 5 bases; unmatched junction bases: 11. The CDR3 region is CASSSRKTGGNEQYF. In DNA form, the CDR3 reads TGTGCCAGCAGCTCGAGAAAGACAGGGGGGAACGAGCAGTACTTC.

There are a few counts of this clone. The V gene is TRBV10-2, the J gene TRBJ2-7; D uncertain. The CDR3 contains 15 residues. V lost 0 bases and J 0 bases, leaving 9 bases between the germline ends. Germline V gene lookup returns CDR1 WSHSY and CDR2 SAAADI. This chain's CDR3 is CASSESGGPSYEQYF. CDR3 sequence (DNA): TGCGCCAGCAGTGAGTCGGGTGGGCCCTCCTACGAGCAGTACTTC.

V and J are TRBV7-3 and TRBJ2-3; TRBD2 agrees at 7 bases. Germline CDR1 is SGHTA and CDR2 is FQGTGA. This CDR3 is 14 amino acids long. V gave up 0 bases and J gave up 3 bases; unmatched junction bases: 0. The CDR3 DNA is TGTGCCAGCAGCTTAACCGGGAGGACAGATACGCAGTATTTT. Its protein is CASSLTGRTDTQYF.

The chain joins TRBV6-4 to TRBJ2-7; 8 bases match TRBD2. V lost 6 bases to trimming and J lost 7 bases; unmatched junction nucleotides: 11. CDR1 is MRHNA, CDR2 SNTAGT, per germline. The length of the CDR3 is 14 residues. The CDR3 reads CASSRSSGSWEQYF. The DNA of the CDR3 is TGTGCCAGCAGCCGGAGCAGCGGGAGTTGGGAGCAGTACTTC.

This clone occurred a few times. The rearrangement uses TRBV2 and TRBJ2-7, with a tentative D call TRBD1 (6 bases). This CDR3 region has 12 residues. Trimming took off 10 bases at V and 5 bases at J, with 15 bases between the two ends. In germline, CDR1 is SNHLY, CDR2 FYNNEI. This CDR3 is CATRQGIHEQYF. CDR3 nucleotides: TGTGCCACCAGGCAGGGGATCCACGAGCAGTACTTC.

In DNA, the CDR3 is TGTGCCAGCAGCTTAGCGGCGGGAGTAGGGAATGAGCAGTTCTTC. Encoded protein: CASSLAAGVGNEQFF. This sequence joins TRBV7-6 and TRBJ2-1; 7 bases agree with TRBD2. The V segment lost 0 bases and the J segment 7 bases; nucleotides outside the gene matches: 6. CDR3 size: 15 residues. Germline loops: CDR1 SGHVS, CDR2 FNYEAQ.

The chain combines TRBV7-8 with TRBJ2-3; a possible D gene is TRBD2 (5 bases). The germline CDR1 and CDR2 sequences are SGHVS and FQNEAQ. The CDR3 contains 15 residues. V was cut by 5 bases and J by 0 bases, with 12 bases left in between. The CDR3 DNA reads TGTGCCAGCAGCCATTTATCGGGAAGCACAGATACGCAGTATTTT. Its protein product is CASSHLSGSTDTQYF.

The chain links TRBV6-5 to TRBJ2-1; 8 bases line up with TRBD1. V lost 5 bases and J lost 2; bases outside the gene matches: 5. The CDR3 is 15 amino acids. Germline CDR1 is MNHEY and CDR2 is SVGAGI. In DNA, the CDR3 is TGTGCCAGCAGTACCGGGACAGGAGCCTACAATGAGCAGTTCTTC. Protein product: CASSTGTGAYNEQFF.

The chain employs TRBV10-3 and TRBJ2-7; D possibly uses TRBD1 or TRBD2 (7 bases each). The germline V gene has CDR1 ENHRY and CDR2 SYGVKD. This CDR3 spans 20 amino acids. V was clipped by 0 bases and J by 5 bases, with 29 bases between them. The CDR3 coding sequence is TGTGCCATCAGTGAGTCGGTTACCTTAGGAGGGTCGGCAGGGGGGGACGAGCAGTACTTC. Amino acids: CAISESVTLGGSAGGDEQYF.